The 27 T cell receptor beta chains given below trace back to one sample, sequenced in a study of vaccination and CD4 T cells after COVID-19. These receptors' targets are unknown. The Oncomine TCR Beta short-read assay sequenced DNA from cultured CD4+ T cells. TCRdb called the PCR reads again in MiXCR, with one record for every CDR3 protein. The sample records 4,500 to 6,500 distinct CDR3 sequences, about 40% being singletons. Treatment reported: roughly 10-day PBMC culture with coronavirus spike peptide pools or control peptides (ViraFEST assay). One should note that the unexposed donor's CD4+ T cells were collected before the COVID-19 pandemic (2011-2018). The source material was CD4+ T cells from blood, cultured in vitro. The receptors shown here come from a human donor in good health.

This clonotype was seen more than once but under ten times. This sequence joins TRBV7-7 and TRBJ1-6, with TRBD1 as a possible D gene (6 bases). The CDR3 length is 15 residues. Trimming pared 5 bases from V and 8 bases from J, leaving 16 bases between. The germline gives CDR1 SSHAT, CDR2 FNYEAQ (reference sequence). CDR3 nucleotide sequence: TGTGCCAGCAGCACTAGTTCAGGGGACCATTCACCCCTCCACTTT. Protein: CASSTSSGDHSPLHF.

The V call is TRBV29-1, the J call TRBJ1-1, with unresolved D. Germline V gives CDR1 SQVTM, CDR2 ANQGSEA. This CDR3 has 14 residues. Trimming pared 0 bases from V and 1 base from J, leaving 9 bases between. The CDR3: CSVEDNGQNTEAFF. Written as DNA, the CDR3 is TGCAGCGTTGAAGATAACGGGCAGAACACTGAAGCTTTCTTT.

The V gene is TRBV18, the J gene TRBJ2-3; 11 bases are shared with TRBD1. After removal of 2 bases from V and 2 bases from J, the junction contained 3 bases not matched to a gene. This CDR3 spans 16 amino acids. CDR1 is KGHSH and CDR2 is LQKENI in the germline V gene. The CDR3 nucleotides are TGTGCCAGCTCACCAAGGACAGGGGGCGTCACAGATACGCAGTATTTT. This gives the protein CASSPRTGGVTDTQYF.

The V gene is TRBV6-2 or TRBV6-3, the J gene TRBJ2-1; 9 positions match TRBD1. J lost 6 bases, V lost 8 bases, and 8 bases had no gene match. This CDR3 is built from 14 residues. From germline, CDR1 is MNHEY and CDR2 SVGEGT. The CDR3: CASGYGTGRNEQFF. DNA of the CDR3: TGTGCCAGCGGCTACGGGACAGGGCGCAATGAGCAGTTCTTC.

This chain joins TRBV7-7 and TRBJ2-1; 7 bases agree with TRBD1. Per the germline V gene, CDR1 is SSHAT and CDR2 is FNYEAQ (reference sequence). The CDR3 consists of 16 residues. J was trimmed by 2 bases and V by 0 bases; bases with no gene match: 4. In DNA form, the CDR3 reads TGTGCCAGCAGCTTAGCTAGTCAGGGGGCCTACAATGAGCAGTTCTTC. Translated, it gives CASSLASQGAYNEQFF.

This clonotype was observed a handful of times. This chain connects TRBV19 to TRBJ1-1; D ambiguous. The CDR3 covers 14 residues. Trimming left V 7 bases short and J 3 bases short, with 15 bases between. CDR1 LNHDA and CDR2 SQIVND come from the germline V gene (reference sequence). CDR3 coding DNA: TGTGCCAGTATCGAGGCTGGTAGGTACACTGAAGCTTTCTTT. Translated: CASIEAGRYTEAFF.

This clonotype was picked up a small number of times. V is TRBV11-2 and J is TRBJ1-2; D unresolved. V was trimmed by 3 bases and J by 7 bases, leaving 6 bases between them. In germline, CDR1 is SGHAT, CDR2 FQNNGV. The CDR3 sequence is 11 residues long. As DNA, the CDR3 is TGTGCCAGCAGCTTTCGGGGTGGCTACACCTTC. It encodes CASSFRGGYTF.

The chain is built from TRBV28 and TRBJ2-7, with a tentative D call TRBD1 (6 bases). Germline-derived CDR1 and CDR2 are MDHEN and SYDVKM. This CDR3 spans 15 amino acids. V was clipped by 1 base and J by 1 base, with 11 bases between them. The CDR3 DNA sequence: TGTGCCAGCAGTTTATCGGACAGAATATCCTACGAGCAGTACTTC. Protein: CASSLSDRISYEQYF.

The V gene is TRBV7-2, the J gene TRBJ1-1; D unresolved. The V and J ends lost 1 base and 1 base respectively, with 7 bases between them. In germline, CDR1 is SGHTA, CDR2 FQGNSA. The CDR3 spans 14 residues. CDR3 amino acids: CASSLGGRNTEAFF. In nucleotides, the CDR3 is TGTGCCAGCAGCTTAGGAGGCAGGAACACTGAAGCTTTCTTT.

This clonotype occurred once. This sequence joins TRBV12-3 or TRBV12-4 and TRBJ1-1, with 8 bases lining up with TRBD1. CDR3 length: 19 amino acids. With 0 bases clipped from V and 1 base from J, the junction kept 13 bases outside the gene matches. The CDR3 DNA sequence: TGTGCCAGCAGTTTAGCAGGGTTTGGCAGGGGGCTTGGGAACACTGAAGCTTTCTTT. Protein product: CASSLAGFGRGLGNTEAFF.

This chain joins TRBV19 and TRBJ2-5; maybe TRBD1 (6 bases). Germline CDR1 is LNHDA and CDR2 is SQIVND (reference sequence). The V gene lost 3 bases and the J gene lost 5 bases, with 10 bases spanning the gap. The CDR3 loop spans 13 amino acids. CDR3 sequence reads: CASSMNRAETQYF. The CDR3 nucleotides are TGTGCCAGTAGTATGAACAGGGCGGAGACCCAGTACTTC.

The sample holds a few counts of this clonotype. The chain couples TRBV27 to TRBJ1-2; weak D call: TRBD1 (5 bases). Deletions cut 5 bases from V and 2 bases from J, with 9 bases between. Germline CDR1 and CDR2: MNHEY and SMNVEV (reference sequence). This CDR3 comprises 13 residues. CDR3 loop: CASSASGNYGYTF. CDR3 bases: TGTGCCAGCAGTGCTTCAGGGAACTATGGCTACACCTTC.

V usage is TRBV24-1 and J usage is TRBJ1-1, with no clear D. The V end lost 4 bases, the J end lost 0 bases, and 8 bases lay between the germline ends. The CDR3 consists of 14 residues. Per the germline V gene, CDR1 is KGHDR and CDR2 is SFDVKD. The CDR3, as DNA: TGTGCCACCAGTGAAAACGGACTGAACACTGAAGCTTTCTTT. Translated: CATSENGLNTEAFF.

This clonotype was seen only a few times. V and J are TRBV5-8 and TRBJ1-6; D gene ambiguous. The CDR3 loop spans 13 amino acids. V was trimmed by 1 base and J by 6 bases, leaving 5 bases between them. CDR1 and CDR2 (germline): SGHTS, YDEGEE. The CDR3 DNA follows: TGTGCCAGCAGCTTGCTAGTTAATTCACCCCTCCACTTT. Its translation is CASSLLVNSPLHF.

This clonotype was observed a handful of times. The chain has TRBV6-1 and TRBJ1-5; no firm D call. The CDR3 has 21 residues. Germline CDR1 is MNHNS and CDR2 is SASEGT. Trimming cost V 6 bases and J 0 bases, with 30 bases left between them. The DNA of the CDR3 is TGTGCCAGCAGCCCACTAAATCATCTTCCCCCCTTACCCTATAGCAATCAGCCCCAGCATTTT. Its protein product is CASSPLNHLPPLPYSNQPQHF.

This clonotype has a handful of counts. J is TRBJ1-5 and V is TRBV7-2; unclear D gene. The CDR3 sequence is 14 residues long. Germline values: CDR1 SGHTA, CDR2 FQGNSA. V was shortened by 4 bases and J by 1 base, with 8 bases between the two germline ends. The CDR3 DNA sequence: TGTGCCAGCAGCTCGAAGGGAAGCAATCAGCCCCAGCATTTT. Translation: CASSSKGSNQPQHF. Drawing the rest from reference TRBV7-2 and TRBJ1-5, the complete variable domain is GAGVSQSPSNKVTEKGKDVELRCDPISGHTALYWYRQSLGQGLEFLIYFQGNSAPDKSGLPSDRFSAERTGGSVSTLTIQRTQQEDSAVYLCASSSKGSNQPQHFGDGTRLSIL.

The chain uses TRBV30 and TRBJ2-6; 8 positions match TRBD2. Germline CDR1 reads GTSNPN; CDR2 reads SVGIG (reference sequence). V shed 0 bases and J 0 bases; nucleotides not matched to a gene: 10. The CDR3 is 19 residues long. The CDR3 DNA reads as TGTGCCTGGAGTGTACTCCGTGCGGGAGGCAGCTCTGGGGCCAACGTCCTGACTTTC. Translated, it gives CAWSVLRAGGSSGANVLTF. Supplemented by reference TRBV30 and TRBJ2-6, the full variable domain reads SQTIHQWPATLVQPVGSPLSLECTVEGTSNPNLYWYRQAAGRGLQLLFYSVGIGQISSEVPQNLSASRPQDRQFILSSKKLLLSDSGFYLCAWSVLRAGGSSGANVLTFGAGSRLTVL.

This clonotype was detected only a few times. The J gene is TRBJ1-2, the V gene TRBV7-2; 9 bases agree with TRBD1. Germline CDR1 SGHTA, CDR2 FQGNSA. V gave up 1 base and J gave up 8 bases; unmatched junction bases: 5. This CDR3 comprises 14 residues. CDR3: CASSLGGQGRGYTF. CDR3 nucleotides: TGTGCCAGCAGCTTAGGGGGACAGGGAAGGGGCTACACCTTC.

V and J are TRBV4-1 and TRBJ1-2; 9 bases are shared with TRBD1. J was trimmed by 8 bases and V by 4 bases; bases with no gene match: 14. Germline CDR1 is MGHRA and CDR2 is YSYEKL. The CDR3 spans 16 residues. In nucleotides, the CDR3 is TGCGCCAGCAGCCGCTCCCATACACAGGGGGCTTGGGGCTACACCTTC. Protein: CASSRSHTQGAWGYTF.

This clonotype is a singleton in its sample. The genes are TRBV28 and TRBJ2-1, with TRBD1 matching over 10 bases. Germline loops: CDR1 MDHEN, CDR2 SYDVKM. With 6 bases clipped from V and 8 bases from J, the junction kept 10 bases outside the gene matches. The CDR3 extends over 15 amino acids. The CDR3 nucleotides are TGTGCCAGCAGGCGTCCCGGGACAGGGGTCTATGAGCAGTTCTTC. It yields the protein CASRRPGTGVYEQFF.

This clonotype was seen a handful of times. The rearrangement uses TRBV10-3 and TRBJ1-2, with D tentatively TRBD1 (5 bases). The V end lost 4 bases, the J end lost 2 bases, and 14 bases lay between the germline ends. CDR1 is ENHRY and CDR2 is SYGVKD in the germline V gene. This CDR3 is built from 15 residues. The DNA of the CDR3 is TGTGCCATCAGTGGGGGTCGGGGCGGAAACTATGGCTACACCTTC. Translation gives CAISGGRGGNYGYTF.

This clonotype was seen a few times. The chain uses TRBV6-1 and TRBJ2-5; TRBD1 might be the D (5 bases). The V gene's germline CDR1 is MNHNS and CDR2 SASEGT. Trimming stripped 4 bases from V and 1 base from J, with 7 bases between. CDR3 length: 13 amino acids. The CDR3 DNA reads as TGTGCCAGCAGTGGACAGCTCCAAGAGACCCAGTACTTC. This encodes CASSGQLQETQYF.

The chain employs TRBV7-2 and TRBJ2-3; tentative D call: TRBD2 (5 bases). CDR3 size: 14 residues. CDR1 SGHTA and CDR2 FQGNSA come from the germline V gene. With 2 bases removed from V and 2 bases from J, the gap between germline ends came to 8 bases. CDR3 nucleotides: TGTGCCAGCAGCTTAACGGGATACACAGATACGCAGTATTTT. Its translation is CASSLTGYTDTQYF.

V is TRBV2 and J is TRBJ2-3, with D hard to call. The CDR3 is 16 amino acids. Trimming cost V 2 bases and J 2 bases, with 14 bases left between them. Germline-derived CDR1 and CDR2 are SNHLY and FYNNEI. CDR3 loop: CASSELGVSATDTQYF. As DNA, the CDR3 is TGTGCCAGCAGTGAACTAGGTGTCAGCGCCACAGATACGCAGTATTTT. The full variable domain, its missing parts supplied by reference TRBV2 and TRBJ2-3, is EPEVTQTPSHQVTQMGQEVILRCVPISNHLYFYWYRQILGQKVEFLVSFYNNEISEKSEIFDDQFSVERPDGSNFTLKIRSTKLEDSAMYFCASSELGVSATDTQYFGPGTRLTVL.

About this clonotype itself: At one boundary the junction diverges from the germline segment, which might be a read error. The chain joins TRBV6-5 to TRBJ2-7, with D perhaps matching TRBD2 (6 bases). The V gene's germline CDR1 is MNHEY and CDR2 SVGAGI. The CDR3 covers 15 residues. This chain's CDR3 is CASSSGRGWSHELYF. The CDR3 nucleotides read TGTGCCAGCAGTTCAGGGCGGGGTTGGTCTCACGAGCTGTACTTC.

The rearrangement links TRBV29-1 to TRBJ2-3; 9 bases fit TRBD2. The CDR3 has 13 residues. Germline lookup yields CDR1 SQVTM and CDR2 ANQGSEA. Losses at the gene ends were 5 bases for V and 6 bases for J; bases not matched to a gene: 6. The CDR3 region is CSVRAGGGDTQYF. CDR3 nucleotide sequence: TGCAGCGTTCGAGCGGGAGGAGGGGATACGCAGTATTTT.

This clonotype showed up just a few times. The genes are TRBV20-1 and TRBJ2-4; D perhaps matches TRBD2 (5 bases). The CDR3 totals 13 residues. Germline V gene sequence: CDR1 DFQATT, CDR2 SNEGSKA (reference sequence). The V end lost 6 bases, the J end lost 0 bases, and 9 bases lay between the germline ends. CDR3 coding DNA: TGCAGTGCGGGAGCCGTAGCCAAAAACATTCAGTACTTC. This gives the protein CSAGAVAKNIQYF.